The 24 T cell receptor beta chains below were found in one sample sequenced in a study of tumor and adjacent non-tumor tissue in lung cancer. This sample's RNA came from whole unsorted tissue. Distant lung tissue was collected more than 3 cm away from the tumor edge. Three rounds of nested PCR, following a modified ARM-PCR protocol, produced the TCRbeta library. Each CDR3 protein gets one entry after TCRdb re-called the multiplex PCR reads with MiXCR. The sample yields around 75,000 distinct CDR3 sequences, under 70% seen once. The sample taken for sequencing was distant non-tumor lung tissue. The receptor source for this set is a woman aged 50 to 65 with non-small cell lung cancer.

Concerning this clonotype itself: A junction end diverges from the germline sequence, so it may reflect a read error. The chain uses TRBV6-2 or TRBV6-3 and TRBJ2-5, with unresolved D. The CDR3 consists of 11 residues. CDR1 is MNHEY and CDR2 is SVGEGT in the germline V gene. CDR3 loop: CASSYMETQFF. The CDR3 region has the DNA TGTGCCAGCAGTTACATGGAGACCCAGTTTTTC.

Concerning this clonotype: One base away lies a much larger clone, so this may be a sequencing read error. The CDR3 sequence is CASSLMSGAAQEAQYF. CDR3 DNA sequence: TGTGCCAGCAGTTTAATGTCAGGGGCCGCGCAAGAGGCCCAGTACTTC. V usage is TRBV12-3 or TRBV12-4 and J usage is TRBJ2-5, with a weak D call TRBD1 (6 bases). This CDR3 spans 16 amino acids.

A word on this clonotype: Lacking the conserved final phenylalanine or tryptophan, this CDR3 likely reflects a read error. The chain combines TRBV28 with TRBJ1-6; D perhaps matches TRBD1 (5 bases). Trimming removed 4 bases at V and 8 bases at J, with 15 bases between. Germline assignment: CDR1 MDHEN and CDR2 SYDVKM. The CDR3 covers 15 residues. CDR3 nucleotides: TGTGCCAGCAGTTCGCACAAGGGGCTAGATTCACCCCTCCACCTT. It is translated as CASSSHKGLDSPLHL.

The CDR3 nucleotides read TGCGCCAGCAGCTCTGAAGGGTTTAGGGGGATGAACACTGAAGCTTTCTTT. This gives the protein CASSSEGFRGMNTEAFF. This chain uses TRBV5-1 with TRBJ1-1; weak D call: TRBD1 (6 bases). CDR1 is SGHRS, CDR2 YFSETQ, per germline. This CDR3 is built from 17 residues. V was trimmed by 3 bases and J by 0 bases, leaving 18 bases between them.

This clonotype turned up a few times. J is TRBJ2-7 and V is TRBV28, with TRBD1 matching over 8 bases. This CDR3 is 18 amino acids long. The V segment lost 8 bases and the J segment 3 bases; nucleotides outside the gene matches: 21. In germline, CDR1 is MDHEN, CDR2 SYDVKM. The CDR3 here is CASSGQGIVTEESYEQYF. In nucleotides, the CDR3 is TGTGCCAGCTCCGGACAGGGAATTGTAACCGAGGAAAGCTACGAGCAGTACTTC.

As concerns this clonotype: A much larger clone differs from this one at a single base, so this may be a read error. The chain links TRBV6-2 or TRBV6-3 to TRBJ1-5, with D unresolved. The CDR3 sequence is 14 residues long. Germline V lookup: CDR1 MNHEY, CDR2 SVGEGT. CDR3: CTSSYSIMNQPQHF. Here the CDR3 DNA reads TGTACCAGCAGTTACTCGATTATGAATCAGCCCCAGCATTTT.

Comments on this clonotype: A junction boundary mismatches the germline segment, possibly from a read error. The J gene is TRBJ2-1, the V gene TRBV11-1; D possibly corresponds to TRBD1 (5 bases). The V gene's germline CDR1 is SGHAT and CDR2 FQDESV (reference sequence). This CDR3 has 12 residues. CDR3: CGNRLRTNEQFF. The CDR3 DNA is TGTGGCAACAGGCTAAGGACAAATGAGCAGTTTTTC.

With regard to this clonotype: It is likely a read error, because the conserved phenylalanine at the end of the CDR3 is missing. This chain joins TRBV11-2 and TRBJ2-1, with TRBD1 identical over 10 bases. Germline CDR1 and CDR2: SGHAT and FQNNGV. V lost 4 bases, J lost 11 bases, and 8 bases stayed unmatched. The CDR3 is 14 amino acids. CDR3 sequence: CASSWRTGGHKQFS. The CDR3 DNA reads TGTGCCAGCAGCTGGAGGACAGGGGGACATAAGCAGTTCTCC.

This clonotype was detected many times. The genes are TRBV4-2 and TRBJ2-1; D could derive from TRBD1 or TRBD2 (6 bases each). Germline V gene lookup returns CDR1 LGHNA and CDR2 YNFKEQ. The CDR3 contains 16 residues. Trimming left V 0 bases short and J 8 bases short, with 17 bases between. The CDR3 bases are TGTGCCAGCAGCCAAGATCCCGTTGGGGGGCGGGATGAGCAGTTCTTC. Translation: CASSQDPVGGRDEQFF.

This clonotype was seen a handful of times. Given a much more abundant clone one base away, this may be a read error. The CDR3 carries no conserved terminal phenylalanine or tryptophan, so it likely arises from a read error. The chain carries TRBV4-3 and TRBJ2-2; 10 bases are shared with TRBD2. The CDR3 is made up of 16 amino acids. With V trimmed by 1 base and J by 1 base, 0 bases remained unmatched. Germline loops: CDR1 LGHNA, CDR2 YSLEER. CDR3 region: CASSQGTSGNTGELFI. The CDR3 nucleotides are TGCGCCAGCAGCCAAGGGACTAGCGGGAACACCGGGGAGCTGTTTATT.

A note on this clonotype: This may stem from a read error, because a much larger clone lies one nucleotide away. The CDR3 DNA is TGCAATGCTAGGTCGACTAGCGGGACCTACAATGAGCAGTTCTTC. This sequence encodes CNARSTSGTYNEQFF. The chain joins TRBV20-1 to TRBJ2-1, with 11 bases lining up with TRBD2. The CDR3 spans 15 residues. Germline values: CDR1 DFQATT, CDR2 SNEGSKA (reference sequence).

The chain is built from TRBV28 and TRBJ1-2, with 7 bases identical to TRBD1. Germline-derived CDR1 and CDR2 are MDHEN and SYDVKM. This CDR3 region has 15 residues. V lost 7 bases to trimming and J lost 4 bases; unmatched junction nucleotides: 12. CDR3: CASTGTVDFIYGYTF. CDR3 nucleotides: TGTGCCAGCACGGGGACAGTTGATTTTATCTATGGCTACACCTTC.

The chain has TRBV6-2 or TRBV6-3 and TRBJ1-5, with D unresolved. The CDR3 spans 20 residues. V lost 4 bases, J lost 4 bases, and 29 bases lay in between. The germline V gene has CDR1 MNHEY and CDR2 SVGEGT. The CDR3: CASSFESEVYVSGINQPQHF. Written as DNA, the CDR3 is TGTGCCAGCAGTTTCGAATCTGAGGTATATGTCAGCGGTATTAATCAGCCCCAGCATTTT.

Regarding this clonotype: Since a much larger clone is just one base distant, this may be a read error. The chain employs TRBV20-1 and TRBJ2-3, with 9 bases identical to TRBD2. The germline gives CDR1 DFQATT, CDR2 SNEGSKA (reference sequence). CDR3 length: 14 amino acids. CDR3 sequence (DNA): TGCAGTGCTGGAGAGGCTAGCGGGATTGATACGCAGTATTTT. Translating gives CSAGEASGIDTQYF.

This clonotype was seen many times. V and J are TRBV12-3 or TRBV12-4 and TRBJ2-7; 9 bases align to TRBD1. J was trimmed by 7 bases and V by 5 bases; bases with no gene match: 12. The CDR3 spans 15 residues. The CDR3 nucleotides read TGTGCCAGCAGTCCAGGCGGGACAGGGAGAAGGGAGCAGTACTTC. Protein: CASSPGGTGRREQYF.

About this clonotype: Here the CDR3 omits its conserved ending phenylalanine or tryptophan, so a read error is the likely source. The chain joins TRBV5-1 to TRBJ1-5; D is uncertain. Germline V gives CDR1 SGHRS, CDR2 YFSETQ. This CDR3 comprises 13 residues. CDR3 protein: CASRQGSNQPQHI. CDR3 DNA: TGCGCCAGCAGGCAAGGTAGCAATCAACCCCAGCATATT.

The J gene is TRBJ1-1, the V gene TRBV4-1; D is possibly TRBD1 (6 bases). Trimming left V 4 bases short and J 4 bases short, with 19 bases between. CDR1 is MGHRA, CDR2 YSYEKL, per germline. This CDR3 comprises 16 residues. The CDR3 is CASSLDCYRASTEAFF. The CDR3 region has the DNA TGCGCCAGCAGCCTAGATTGTTACAGGGCGAGCACTGAAGCTTTCTTT.

Turning to this clonotype: An end of the junction differs from the germline gene, which may be a read error. The chain couples TRBV20-1 to TRBJ2-1; D may match TRBD1 or TRBD2 (5 bases each). The CDR3 totals 14 residues. Germline V gives CDR1 DFQATT, CDR2 SNEGSKA (reference sequence). The CDR3 loop reads CSARYGTDGNDQFF. The CDR3 DNA sequence: TGCAGTGCTAGGTATGGGACGGATGGGAATGATCAGTTCTTC.

This clonotype has a count of ten or more. The chain has TRBV10-2 and TRBJ1-6; D unresolved. CDR1 is WSHSY and CDR2 is SAAADI in the germline V gene. The ends were cut back, 10 bases at V and 6 bases at J, with 19 bases in the middle. There are 15 residues in the CDR3. CDR3 DNA sequence: TGCGCCACCCTAGATGAGACATGGACTAATTCACCCCTCCACTTT. Translating it yields CATLDETWTNSPLHF.

About this clonotype: At one boundary the junction diverges from the germline segment, which might be a read error. The J gene is TRBJ1-3, the V gene TRBV12-3 or TRBV12-4, with 7 bases aligning to TRBD1. CDR3 length: 17 amino acids. The DNA of the CDR3 is TGTGCCAGCAGTTCCTCGGGACAGAAGCAGACTGGAAACACCTTATATTTT. Protein sequence: CASSSSGQKQTGNTLYF.

Notes on this clonotype: Mismatch with germline at one junction end may stem from a read error. The chain has TRBV30 and TRBJ1-6; a possible D gene is TRBD1 (5 bases). CDR1 and CDR2 from the germline V gene are GTSNPN and SVGIG (reference sequence). The CDR3 spans 15 residues. The DNA for the CDR3 is TGTACCTGGAGCGCCGGGACGGGCGGTAATTCACCCCTCCACTTT. Translating gives CTWSAGTGGNSPLHF.

This clonotype was seen only once. Germline and junction disagree at one end, which may indicate a read error. This chain joins TRBV11-2 and TRBJ2-7; D gene uncertain. Germline loops: CDR1 SGHAT, CDR2 FQNNGV. The CDR3 is 15 residues long. The CDR3 loop is CASSLAPWADYEQYF. The CDR3, as DNA: TGTGCCAGCAGCTTAGCCCCCTGGGCAGATTACGAGCAGTATTTC.

This clonotype was observed a single time. V gene TRBV6-1 combines with J gene TRBJ2-3; D ambiguous. Trimming shortened V by 5 bases and J by 11 bases, and 17 bases separated the two germline ends. Germline CDR1 MNHNS, CDR2 SASEGT. The CDR3 spans 13 residues. CDR3 coding DNA: TGTGCCAGCAGTCGAAACAATGCAGTTATGCAGTATTTT. Translation gives CASSRNNAVMQYF.

Regarding this clonotype: This sequence may be a read error, since a much larger clone differs from it by one base. The chain carries TRBV7-9 and TRBJ1-2; TRBD1 matches 8 bases. The J segment lost 8 bases and the V segment lost 5 bases, leaving 7 bases of the junction unmatched. In germline, CDR1 is SEHNR, CDR2 FQNEAQ (reference sequence). This CDR3 has 13 amino acids. The CDR3 nucleotides read TGTGCCAGCAGCCTCACTACAGGGGGAGGCTACACCTTC. Encoded protein: CASSLTTGGGYTF.